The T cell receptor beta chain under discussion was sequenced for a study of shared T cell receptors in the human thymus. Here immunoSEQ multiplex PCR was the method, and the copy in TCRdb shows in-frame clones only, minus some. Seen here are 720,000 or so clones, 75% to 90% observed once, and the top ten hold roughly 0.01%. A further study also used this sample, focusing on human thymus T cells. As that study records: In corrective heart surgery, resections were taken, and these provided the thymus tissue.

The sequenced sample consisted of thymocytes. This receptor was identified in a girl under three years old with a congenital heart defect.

CDR3 nucleotide sequence: TGTGCCAGCAGTATACACCGGGACAGGGCTAACTATGGCTACACCTTC. Its translation is CASSIHRDRANYGYTF. This rearrangement joins TRBV28 to TRBJ1-2; 9 bases map to TRBD1. Per the germline V gene, CDR1 is MDHEN and CDR2 is SYDVKM. The CDR3 covers 16 residues. The V segment lost 5 bases and the J segment 0 bases; nucleotides outside the gene matches: 7.